This T cell receptor beta chain was sequenced during a study of cytomegalovirus exposure and HLA in healthy donors (TCRdb year 2017). About the investigation overall: According to an earlier analysis of 550 to 700 of the donors, about 170 million T cells yielded 117 million unique TCR beta sequences and less than 300 Gb of sequence data. An earlier analysis of around 580 of the donors used high-throughput TCR beta sequencing to judge whether each TCR beta V gene segment behaved as functional or pseudogenic. High-throughput TCR immunosequencing, statistical association of individual TCRs with disease status, and machine learning were combined to predict cytomegalovirus infection status. The study used immunosequencing to profile the T cell repertoires of 600 to 850 subjects and linked those repertoires to cytomegalovirus serostatus. A separate validation cohort of roughly 130 different subjects was used in addition to the approximately 700-subject first cohort. Donor age, sex, ethnicity and CMV serostatus were compiled alongside the repertoire data. All discovery cohort repertoires had been generated using a single sequencing platform. Across 300 to 400 genotyped donors of the cohort, an average of roughly 250,000 unique TCR beta nucleotide sequences per donor were sequenced, and 15% to 20% of those sequences were non-productive. A later genetic analysis used genome-wide SNP genotypes for about 65% of the roughly 670 donors, treating that subset as a discovery cohort. A later analysis re-analyzed previously published TCR beta repertoires from roughly 630 donors and added high-resolution HLA genotyping to study TCR occurrence patterns. An early release covering about 600 HLA-typed donors comprised about 300 gigabases of sequencing data and approximately 80 million unique TCR sequences. Rather than drawing on any new phenotypic data, the later analysis identified candidate immune exposures from TCR beta sequences and the way those sequences occurred across donors. HLA typing included class I and class II loci at four-digit resolution. The aim of the study was to test whether cataloging public T cell receptors could identify signatures of past pathogen exposure. Roughly 5 DR-DQ haplotypes were handled as single units for association and clustering, since linkage in the cohort was strong. Of the 350 to 450 genotyped donors, less than 90% were placed in the genetic ancestry cluster associated with self-reported Caucasian donors. The number of donors typed differed by locus, with 629-630 for A, B, C, DRB1 and DQB1, 522 for DQA1, some 570 for DPA1, and 472 for DPB1. Broader findings and caveats from the paper: Roughly uniform sequencing depth across donors was assumed in presence/absence analyses, although this assumption may not hold. Linkage disequilibrium might explain the correlated functional status among segregating V segments, but an unknown experimental factor could not be excluded. A further reported finding was that TCR beta sequences accurately predicted the HLA-A and HLA-B alleles for most subjects in the first cohort. The classifier was reported to diagnose cytomegalovirus status with high specificity and sensitivity in both the original and validation cohorts. In an earlier analysis of 587 of the donors, most TCR beta V segments appeared in productive rearrangements about 90% or about 30% of the time, broadly matching IMGT annotations. The earlier analysis of approximately 540 of the donors excluded over 15 rarely observed V segments, including chromosome 9 orphons, because counts were too low. In vitro tests confirmed that three of the cytomegalovirus-associated TCR beta chains recognize cytomegalovirus antigens. A cluster of highly shared sequence variants was judged likely to represent a technical artifact of the sequencing pipeline. In a later genetic analysis, a missense DCLRE1C variant was associated with V-gene and J-gene trimming of TCR beta chains, and the association was replicated in an independent cohort. Because some donors lacked HLA typing at each locus, the association tests relied only on the typed subset. Several of the top co-occurrence clusters appeared to be linked to parvovirus B19, influenza, CMV and Epstein-Barr virus, according to a later analysis. Specific HLA alleles were associated with 15,000 to 20,000 TCR beta sequences at a false discovery rate of 0.05 in a later analysis. Some IMGT-functional V segments, including TRBV6-2 and TRBV6-3, could not be distinguished by the 87-base-pair reads and were therefore excluded. Most CMV-associated TCR beta chains appeared to be HLA-restricted in a later analysis, and the HLA associations seemed to be driven largely by CMV exposure. In a later analysis, HLA-associated TCR beta chains showed more clonal expansion and lower generation probabilities than non-associated chains that were equally common. According to a later genetic analysis, donors in an Asian-associated ancestry cluster had fewer N-insertions in productive TCRs than the approximately 710-donor mean. The authors suggested that the approach could potentially be generalized to other disease states and immunological phenotypes. A total of around 150 TCR beta chains were listed by the study as associated with cytomegalovirus. Assigning TCR associations to individual alleles was difficult when HLA alleles, especially DR and DQ, strongly co-occurred. Most TCR sequences were seen in very few donors, while some public TCRs were found in many individuals. In a later analysis, the rate of TCR association differed among HLA loci, with DRB1 alleles having the most associated TCRs and HLA-C alleles having the fewest. For the cohort, immune exposure information was limited to CMV serostatus. Only TCR beta chains were sequenced in this cohort, and the absence of alpha or paired-chain data limited detectable features.

In total, more than 500 healthy bone marrow donors made up the cohort. At the time of sampling, every cohort member was nominally healthy, though immune exposures that went unrecorded were likely present. The donor tested CMV seronegative, placing the donor among the 350 or so seronegative members of the cohort. Each donor provided a peripheral blood sample, and peripheral blood mononuclear cells were used for TCR beta sequencing. The Qiagen DNeasy Blood Extraction Kit was used to extract genomic DNA from the blood cell samples. Library prep was done by the immunoSEQ multiplex PCR assay. The multiplex PCR relied on a mix of 60 forward primers for TCR Vbeta segments and 13 reverse primers for TCR Jbeta segments. The CDR3 region of rearranged TCR beta genes was amplified from genomic DNA with a multiplex PCR assay. The amplified TCR beta libraries were sequenced on the Illumina HiSeq System as 87-base-pair reads. The source study handled its data this way. A later analysis tallied 80 million to 95 million unique TCR beta chains across the 700 or so repertoires, and approximately 9.9 million of those chains were shared by two or more donors. Raw reads were error-corrected and collapsed into unique sequences by a nearest-neighbor algorithm in which closely related sequences were merged to remove PCR and sequencing errors. To assign V, D and J gene segments, CDR3 sequences were aligned to IMGT reference sequences. For a sequence to be retained, a match of at least six nucleotides to both a V gene segment and a J gene segment was required. Rearrangements were called productive when the CDR3 lacked stop codons and stayed in frame with V and J; all others were non-productive. Following IMGT convention, CDR3 was defined as the stretch from the second conserved V-encoded cysteine to the conserved J-encoded phenylalanine. In an earlier analysis of roughly 610 of the donors, sequences lacking an unambiguous match to a single V gene segment were excluded. In an earlier analysis of approximately 500 of the donors, a V segment was called functional when productive rearrangements were above 56.7%, and segregating when the standard deviation between donors exceeded 5%. A statistical classification framework was developed to diagnose cytomegalovirus status using the catalog of TCR beta chain sequences. In a later analysis, V and J genes were assigned by comparing TCR nucleotide sequences against IMGT/GENE-DB human TR gene sequences. In a later analysis, CDR3 sequences and most-parsimonious VDJ recombination scenarios were assigned using the TCRdist pipeline. In a later analysis, every TCR beta chain was defined by the combination of its CDR3 amino acid sequence and its V-gene family, and reads without a unique V-gene family were dropped. As a way to deal with suspected cross-contamination and a sequencing artifact, a later analysis dropped approximately 590 nucleotide sequences that were highly shared and had low generation probability. A later analysis calculated a clonal expansion index for each public chain from normalized within-repertoire ranks of inferred template counts. A later analysis computed generation probabilities with a VDJ recombination model fitted to out-of-frame rearrangements, and checked the results against IGoR. In a later analysis, hypergeometric tests were used to score TCR-TCR, TCR-HLA and TCR-CMV co-occurrence, with a repertoire-size bias correction applied to TCR pairs. A later analysis estimated false discovery rates by permuting HLA or CMV assignments 20 times. In a later analysis, co-occurring TCRs were grouped using DBSCAN, and TCRdist sequence similarity was added for clustering within HLA-allele-positive subsets. Repertoires with fewer than 30,000 or more than 120,000 public chains were left out of co-occurrence clustering, as were a handful of repertoires with anomalous nucleotide sharing. This immuneACCESS table, as held by TCRdb, lists in-frame sequences with V and J called but not all clones. Of the missing ones, under half trace to an unresolved V gene in checked studies; the others have no known cause. From that table come the V and J calls and clone size; the DNA was used to work out D and trimming. In this sample the table shows about 140,000 clones, 65% to 90% of which occur a single time. Under 3% of the sample is taken by the ten largest.

V sheds 3 bases and J sheds 2 bases, leaving 18 bases between their ends. The CDR3 measures 16 amino acids from cysteine to phenylalanine. Only the CDR3 DNA is retained, 48 bases long and in frame from the first base. The germline V gene (reference sequence) supplies CDR1 GTSNPN and CDR2 SVGIG. Details on this clone: Its antigen remains undetermined. Base qualities are not provided; no much larger clone lies one nucleotide away.

Sequences were obtained from PBMCs. The chain couples TRBV30 to TRBJ2-3, with the D gene uncertain. This receptor was obtained from a woman aged 25 to 39 in good health and CMV-seronegative. The CDR3 sequence is CAWSHPQGGITDTQYF. In nucleotides, the sequence is TGTGCCTGGAGCCATCCTCAAGGCGGAATCACAGATACGCAGTATTTT.